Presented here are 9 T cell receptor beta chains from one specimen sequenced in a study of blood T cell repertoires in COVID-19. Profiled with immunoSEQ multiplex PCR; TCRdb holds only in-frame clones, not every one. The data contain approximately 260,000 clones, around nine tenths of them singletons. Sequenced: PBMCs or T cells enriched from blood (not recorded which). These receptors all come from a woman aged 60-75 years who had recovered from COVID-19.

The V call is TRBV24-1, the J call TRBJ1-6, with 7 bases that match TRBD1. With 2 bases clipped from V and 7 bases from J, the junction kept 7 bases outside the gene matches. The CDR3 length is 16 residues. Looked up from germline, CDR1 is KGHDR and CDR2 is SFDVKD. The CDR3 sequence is CATSDSRQGGNSPLHF. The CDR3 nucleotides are TGTGCCACCAGTGATTCCCGACAGGGTGGGAATTCACCCCTCCACTTT.

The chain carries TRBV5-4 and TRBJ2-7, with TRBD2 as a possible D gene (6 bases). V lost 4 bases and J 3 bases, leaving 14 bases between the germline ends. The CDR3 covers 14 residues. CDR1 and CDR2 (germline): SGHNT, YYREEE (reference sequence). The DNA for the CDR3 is TGTGCCAGCAGCGGGCGGGACTCAAACTACGAGCAGTACTTC. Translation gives CASSGRDSNYEQYF.

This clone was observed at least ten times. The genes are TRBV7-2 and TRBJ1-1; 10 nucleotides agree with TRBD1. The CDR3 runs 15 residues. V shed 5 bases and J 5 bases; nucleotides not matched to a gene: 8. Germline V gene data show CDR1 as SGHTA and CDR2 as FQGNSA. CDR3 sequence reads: CASSTTGGRRTEAFF. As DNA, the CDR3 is TGTGCCAGCAGCACGACAGGGGGCCGTAGGACTGAAGCTTTCTTT.

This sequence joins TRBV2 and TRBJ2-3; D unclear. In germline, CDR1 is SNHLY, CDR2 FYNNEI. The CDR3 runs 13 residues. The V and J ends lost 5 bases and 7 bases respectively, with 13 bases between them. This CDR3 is CASSSAAPHTQYF. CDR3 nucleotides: TGTGCCAGCAGTTCGGCGGCTCCCCATACGCAGTATTTT.

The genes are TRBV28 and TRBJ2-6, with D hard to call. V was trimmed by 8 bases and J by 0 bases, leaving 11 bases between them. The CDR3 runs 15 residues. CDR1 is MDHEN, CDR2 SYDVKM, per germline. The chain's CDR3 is CASRGIGSGANVLTF. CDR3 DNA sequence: TGTGCCAGCCGCGGTATTGGCTCTGGGGCCAACGTCCTGACTTTC.

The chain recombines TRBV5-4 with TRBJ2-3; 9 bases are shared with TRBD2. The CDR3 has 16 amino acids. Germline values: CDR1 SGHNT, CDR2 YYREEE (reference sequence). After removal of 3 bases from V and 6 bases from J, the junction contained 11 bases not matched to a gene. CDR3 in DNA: TGTGCCAGCAGCTGGATCGATAGCGGGGGAATTGATACGCAGTATTTT. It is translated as CASSWIDSGGIDTQYF.

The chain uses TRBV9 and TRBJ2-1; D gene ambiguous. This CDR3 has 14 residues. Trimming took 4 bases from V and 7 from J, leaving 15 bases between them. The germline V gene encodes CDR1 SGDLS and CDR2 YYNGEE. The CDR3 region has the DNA TGTGCCAGCAGCACCCAGACACCCTTGAATGAGCAGTTCTTC. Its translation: CASSTQTPLNEQFF.

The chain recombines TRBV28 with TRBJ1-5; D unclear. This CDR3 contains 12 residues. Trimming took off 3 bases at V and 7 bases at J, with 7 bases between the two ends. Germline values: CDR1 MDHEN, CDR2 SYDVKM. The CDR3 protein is CASSLTEQPQHF. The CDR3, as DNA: TGTGCCAGCAGTTTGACTGAGCAGCCCCAGCATTTT. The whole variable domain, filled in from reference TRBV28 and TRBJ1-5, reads DVKVTQSSRYLVKRTGEKVFLECVQDMDHENMFWYRQDPGLGLRLIYFSYDVKMKEKGDIPEGYSVSREKKERFSLILESASTNQTSMYLCASSLTEQPQHFGDGTRLSIL.

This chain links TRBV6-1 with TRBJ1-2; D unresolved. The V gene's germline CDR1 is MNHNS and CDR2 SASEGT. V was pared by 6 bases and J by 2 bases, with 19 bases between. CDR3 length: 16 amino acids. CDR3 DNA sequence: TGTGCCAGCAGGGAACATTTACCAGTTCTGAACTATGGCTACACCTTC. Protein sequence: CASREHLPVLNYGYTF.